This TCR beta chain originates from a study of human T cells and chemical hapten exposure. TCRdb itself ran the RACE reads through MiXCR, one entry per CDR3 protein. The sample yields about 68,000 distinct CDR3 sequences, about a tenth seen once. Germline V gene sequence: CDR1 DFQATT, CDR2 SNEGSKA (reference sequence). With 1 base clipped from V and 3 bases from J, the junction kept 8 bases outside the gene matches. CDR3 length equals 16 residues. This clonotype was counted at least ten times. Time point described: pre-sensitization, week 0. The sample's treatment: therapeutic diphenylcyclopropenone sensitization with weekly scalp DPC.

The sample here was whole blood, taken in connection with sensitization to the hapten diphenylcyclopropenone (DPC). The source is a woman aged 45-65 years with alopecia areata. Some clones in this sample may be carry-over from other donors' samples. The chain has TRBV20-1 and TRBJ1-2, with TRBD1 matching over 10 bases. The CDR3 sequence: CSARAAGTGVYYGYTF. Written as DNA, the CDR3 is TGCAGTGCTAGAGCAGCCGGGACAGGGGTATACTATGGCTACACCTTC.